The sequence of this T cell receptor (beta chain) was determined in a study of T cell responses to AZD1222 COVID-19 vaccine. Broader study findings: Across spike, vaccine-associated CD4 TCRs were found, dominant at 160-218 and 743-854. Clonal diversity was possibly underestimated; the donors were predominantly white British and more often female.

The CDR3 is made up of 14 amino acids. The V and J ends lost 8 bases and 0 bases respectively, with 13 bases between them. Germline V gene lookup returns CDR1 MDHEN and CDR2 SYDVKM. Comment on this clone: No antigen is known for it.

The data were produced by immunoSEQ multiplex PCR, yet TCRdb's version contains in-frame clones alone and is incomplete. The sample yields 140,000 or so clones, about 89% seen once. The chain has TRBV28 and TRBJ1-1; D call uncertain. Here the sequenced sample was peripheral blood, taken 28 days after the second dose of the MenACWY control vaccine. This clonotype was sampled from an adult who received the MenACWY meningococcal vaccine as a control. CDR3 nucleotide sequence: TGTGCCAGCCTGAAGCAGGCCTTGAACACTGAAGCTTTCTTT. The encoded protein is CASLKQALNTEAFF.